Below, 18 T cell receptor beta chains from the same sample are listed, as sequenced in a study of OX40 agonist ivuxolimab in advanced cancers. Only in-frame clones appear in the TCRdb table, and some are missing; sequencing was by immunoSEQ multiplex PCR. The sample lists some 40,000 clones; about 85% were seen once. Sequenced material: CD4+ or CD8+ T cells sorted from blood, taken in a trial of the OX40 agonist ivuxolimab. These receptors all stem from an adult with an advanced solid tumor such as melanoma, head and neck, liver or kidney cancer.

Only a few counts were recorded for this clone. The V call is TRBV30, the J call TRBJ1-1, with 7 nucleotides matching TRBD1. The J segment lost 3 bases and the V segment lost 3 bases, leaving 7 bases of the junction unmatched. Germline loops: CDR1 GTSNPN, CDR2 SVGIG (reference sequence). The CDR3 has 14 residues. In nucleotides, the CDR3 is TGTGCCTGGAGCGAGGGACAGTCGGACACTGAAGCTTTCTTT. Protein: CAWSEGQSDTEAFF.

This chain uses TRBV18 with TRBJ1-2; 7 bases are a match to TRBD1. This CDR3 region has 16 residues. Germline V gives CDR1 KGHSH, CDR2 LQKENI. V shed 2 bases, J shed 7 bases, and the junction held 13 bases outside the gene matches. The CDR3 loop reads CASSPLPTGFFAGYTF. The CDR3 DNA reads TGTGCCAGCTCACCATTGCCGACAGGGTTTTTTGCTGGCTACACCTTC.

The chain recombines TRBV7-3 with TRBJ2-1; D gene uncertain. V gave up 2 bases and J gave up 7 bases, with 12 bases separating them. The CDR3 contains 14 residues. Germline CDR1 reads SGHTA; CDR2 reads FQGTGA. Here the CDR3 DNA reads TGTGCCAGCAGCTTATCGTCGAATTCGAATGAGCAGTTCTTC. Its translation: CASSLSSNSNEQFF.

The V call is TRBV27, the J call TRBJ1-4, with 7 bases fitting TRBD1. Germline lookup yields CDR1 MNHEY and CDR2 SMNVEV (reference sequence). V trimming: 2 bases; J trimming: 7 bases; junction bases outside the gene matches: 4. CDR3 length: 14 residues. CDR3 sequence: CASSLQNRGEKLFF. CDR3 in DNA: TGTGCCAGCAGTTTACAGAACAGGGGTGAAAAACTGTTTTTT.

V gene TRBV6-7 combines with J gene TRBJ2-7; D gene unclear. TRBV6-7 is assigned to the ORF class and has an uncertain function. Deletions cut 0 bases from V and 2 bases from J, with 5 bases between. This CDR3 has 13 amino acids. The CDR3, as DNA: TGTGCCAGCAGTTACTCGATAGCCTACGAGCAGTACTTC. Translating it yields CASSYSIAYEQYF.

CDR3 in DNA: TGTGCCAGTAGTACCCGAGCCAACGAGGGACTCCCGGAAGAGACCCAGTACTTC. It yields the protein CASSTRANEGLPEETQYF. The genes are TRBV19 and TRBJ2-5, with D possibly being TRBD2 (6 bases). Germline CDR1 reads LNHDA; CDR2 reads SQIVND (reference sequence). CDR3 length: 18 residues. Deletions cut 4 bases from V and 3 bases from J, with 24 bases between.

This clone appeared a few times. This rearrangement joins TRBV29-1 to TRBJ1-1, with a weak D call TRBD1 (6 bases). Per the germline V gene, CDR1 is SQVTM and CDR2 is ANQGSEA. This CDR3 region has 13 residues. Trimming stripped 3 bases from V and 4 bases from J, with 12 bases between. CDR3 region: CSVDTGQVTEAFF. CDR3 sequence (DNA): TGCAGCGTTGATACAGGGCAAGTCACTGAAGCTTTCTTT.

CDR3 protein: CASDPGTGQAGNTIYF. CDR3 coding DNA: TGTGCCAGCGATCCGGGGACGGGACAGGCCGGAAACACCATATATTTT. The chain carries TRBV7-9 and TRBJ1-3, with 8 bases identical to TRBD1. Germline trimming cut 8 bases from V and 4 bases from J; bases unmatched to any gene: 13. CDR1 and CDR2 (germline): SEHNR, FQNEAQ (reference sequence). This CDR3 is 16 amino acids long. The whole variable domain, filled in from reference TRBV7-9 and TRBJ1-3, reads DTGVSQNPRHKITKRGQNVTFRCDPISEHNRLYWYRQTLGQGPEFLTYFQNEAQLEKSRLLSDRFSAERPKGSFSTLEIQRTEQGDSAMYLCASDPGTGQAGNTIYFGEGSWLTVV.

The V gene is TRBV6-6, the J gene TRBJ1-1; D not resolved. The V and J ends lost 5 bases and 8 bases respectively, with 21 bases between them. Germline V gene data show CDR1 as MNHNY and CDR2 as SVGAGI (reference sequence). This CDR3 is 15 amino acids long. CDR3 coding DNA: TGTGCCAGCAGTCTAACCCTGGGAGATGCAGAAGAAGCTTTCTTT. As protein: CASSLTLGDAEEAFF.

The chain recombines TRBV13 with TRBJ2-3, with no clear D. Per the germline V gene, CDR1 is PRHDT and CDR2 is FYEKMQ (reference sequence). This CDR3 spans 15 amino acids. Trimming shortened V by 0 bases and J by 3 bases, and 10 bases separated the two germline ends. The CDR3 DNA sequence: TGTGCCAGCAGCTTAGGGCCAGAAAGGACAGATACGCAGTATTTT. This gives the protein CASSLGPERTDTQYF.

This clone is classed as medium-sized. This chain uses TRBV19 with TRBJ1-5, with no clear D. The V gene's germline CDR1 is LNHDA and CDR2 SQIVND (reference sequence). The CDR3 covers 12 residues. Trimming took 6 bases from V and 5 from J, leaving 8 bases between them. The CDR3 spells CASSIPDQPQHF. The DNA of the CDR3 is TGTGCCAGTAGCATACCAGATCAGCCCCAGCATTTT. The whole variable domain, filled in from reference TRBV19 and TRBJ1-5, reads DGGITQSPKYLFRKEGQNVTLSCEQNLNHDAMYWYRQDPGQGLRLIYYSQIVNDFQKGDIAEGYSVSREKKESFPLTVTSAQKNPTAFYLCASSIPDQPQHFGDGTRLSIL.

The CDR3 DNA sequence: TGCAGCGTTCTCTTACTAGAATACTCCTACAATGAGCAGTTCTTC. Its protein product is CSVLLLEYSYNEQFF. The chain carries TRBV29-1 and TRBJ2-1; possible D gene TRBD2, 5 bases. This CDR3 contains 15 residues. V was shortened by 5 bases and J by 0 bases, with 14 bases between the two germline ends. CDR1 SQVTM and CDR2 ANQGSEA come from the germline V gene.

V usage is TRBV7-2 and J usage is TRBJ2-7; 10 nucleotides match TRBD1. CDR3 size: 15 residues. V lost 3 bases and J lost 6; bases outside the gene matches: 8. Germline V lookup: CDR1 SGHTA, CDR2 FQGNSA. The CDR3 DNA reads TGTGCCAGCAGCTTCCAAGACAGGGGGCTCTTCGAGCAGTACTTC. Translating gives CASSFQDRGLFEQYF.

The V call is TRBV28, the J call TRBJ1-5; tentative D call: TRBD1 (5 bases). V was shortened by 5 bases and J by 5 bases, with 22 bases between the two germline ends. CDR1 is MDHEN and CDR2 is SYDVKM in the germline V gene. The CDR3 has 17 amino acids. The CDR3 DNA reads TGTGCCAGCAGTCCCGTTCCCTCGGGGGTAAGGGATCAGCCCCAGCATTTT. Protein: CASSPVPSGVRDQPQHF.

The chain links TRBV13 to TRBJ2-7; TRBD1 aligns across 7 bases. V trimming: 5 bases; J trimming: 2 bases; junction bases outside the gene matches: 6. The CDR3 contains 14 residues. The germline gives CDR1 PRHDT, CDR2 FYEKMQ (reference sequence). CDR3 DNA sequence: TGTGCCAGCAGCGGCCGACAGGGTACCTACGAGCAGTACTTC. It encodes CASSGRQGTYEQYF.

The V and J genes are TRBV4-3 and TRBJ2-1, with D perhaps given as TRBD1 or TRBD2 (5 bases each). V shed 3 bases and J shed 7 bases, with 16 bases lying between them. The CDR3 loop spans 15 amino acids. CDR1 LGHNA and CDR2 YSLEER come from the germline V gene. CDR3 protein: CASSHAWGFLNEQFF. CDR3 nucleotides: TGCGCCAGCAGCCATGCCTGGGGGTTCCTGAATGAGCAGTTCTTC.

This chain joins TRBV6-5 and TRBJ2-2; D unclear. V was pared by 0 bases and J by 0 bases, with 8 bases between. The CDR3 covers 16 residues. Looked up from germline, CDR1 is MNHEY and CDR2 is SVGAGI. The CDR3 nucleotides read TGTGCCAGCAGTTACTCGGTGCAGACGAACACCGGGGAGCTGTTTTTT. Its translation is CASSYSVQTNTGELFF.

This chain joins TRBV11-2 and TRBJ1-1; the D gene is possibly TRBD1 (6 bases). The V gene lost 1 base and the J gene lost 6 bases, with 12 bases spanning the gap. This CDR3 region has 14 residues. Germline values: CDR1 SGHAT, CDR2 FQNNGV. CDR3 sequence (DNA): TGTGCCAGCAGCTTAGGCGGGGGGCGGGCTGAAGCTTTCTTT. Its protein product is CASSLGGGRAEAFF.